The subject of this entry is one TCR beta chain. This record belongs to a study of T cell changes during pregnancy in multiple sclerosis. The data were produced by immunoSEQ multiplex PCR, yet TCRdb's version contains in-frame clones alone and is incomplete. In the table there are fewer than 65,000 clones, roughly 90% of which are singletons. CDR3 length: 15 residues. Germline V gene data show CDR1 as LGHNA and CDR2 as YSLEER. The J segment lost 3 bases and the V segment lost 4 bases, leaving 8 bases of the junction unmatched. The sequence was collected from a female donor in good health, enrolled as a control in a pregnancy study. The source material was peripheral blood, sampled in the first trimester of pregnancy. The chain recombines TRBV4-3 with TRBJ2-7, with 8 positions matching TRBD1. In DNA form, the CDR3 reads TGCGCCAGCAGCCCAGGACAGGGCGGAGGCTACGAGCAGTACTTC. Translation: CASSPGQGGGYEQYF.